The subject of this entry is one T cell receptor (beta chain). These data are taken from a study of blood T cell repertoires in COVID-19. For the study at large: The study drew acute and convalescent COVID-19 samples from the United States, Italy and Spain. In each case, the material was cDNA or gDNA derived from T cells, B-cell-depleted T cells, or PBMCs.

Trimming took 6 bases from V and 6 from J; bases not matched to a gene: 7. CDR1 is LNHDA and CDR2 is SQIVND in the germline V gene (reference sequence). The length of the CDR3 is 14 residues. Original analysis: Estimates of nucleated cell counts were drawn from the amplification of reference gene primers. Data came from immunoSEQ multiplex PCR; TCRdb stores just in-frame clones and leaves some out. V and J calls and clone size come straight from that table; D and trimming were deduced from the DNA. The data show about 26,000 clones, 90% seen once. The receptor comes from a woman aged 60-75 years with active COVID-19. Sample: peripheral blood. The chain links TRBV19 to TRBJ2-4; 8 positions agree with TRBD1. CDR3 sequence reads: CASSPLQGGNIQYF. The CDR3 DNA reads TGTGCCAGTAGCCCATTACAGGGGGGAAACATTCAGTACTTC.